The T cell receptor beta chain described here comes from a study of regulatory T cells in long-lasting Graves disease. Germline trimming cut 2 bases from V and 8 bases from J; bases unmatched to any gene: 8. There are 14 residues in the CDR3. In germline, CDR1 is MNHNS, CDR2 SASEGT. This clonotype was seen more than once but under ten times. Its antigen is not known. Noted time point: newly diagnosed GD, antithyroid drugs for less than 3 months. Extracted RNA from PBMCs served as the source of the TCR library. Approximately 9 milliliters of peripheral blood were taken and placed in EDTA tubes. General observations from the study: Accuracy could have been hurt by small sample size.

The authors built TCR beta libraries using iRepertoire HTBI primers and Arm-PCR of CDR3 regions. Using its own MiXCR run on the multiplex PCR reads, TCRdb lists one record per CDR3 protein. The table includes about 320,000 distinct CDR3 sequences, over 15% detected once. The sequence derives from a female donor with Graves disease. The material sequenced was peripheral blood mononuclear cells (PBMCs), taken at new diagnosis, from a patient treated with antithyroid drugs. The chain employs TRBV6-1 and TRBJ1-2; 7 bases are shared with TRBD1. CDR3 DNA: TGTGCCAGCAGTGAATCGGAGACAGGGAGAGGCTACACCTTC. It specifies CASSESETGRGYTF.